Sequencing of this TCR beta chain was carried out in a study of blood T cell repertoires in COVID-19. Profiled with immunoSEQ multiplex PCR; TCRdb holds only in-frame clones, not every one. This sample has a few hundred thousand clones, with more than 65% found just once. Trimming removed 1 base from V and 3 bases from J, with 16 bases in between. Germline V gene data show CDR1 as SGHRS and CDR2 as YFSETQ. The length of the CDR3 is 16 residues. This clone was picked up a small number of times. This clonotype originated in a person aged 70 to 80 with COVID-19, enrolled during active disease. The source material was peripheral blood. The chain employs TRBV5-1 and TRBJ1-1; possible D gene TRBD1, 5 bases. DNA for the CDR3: TGCGCCAGCAGCTTGACAGGTGGGCGGGGATACACTGAAGCTTTCTTT. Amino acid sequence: CASSLTGGRGYTEAFF.